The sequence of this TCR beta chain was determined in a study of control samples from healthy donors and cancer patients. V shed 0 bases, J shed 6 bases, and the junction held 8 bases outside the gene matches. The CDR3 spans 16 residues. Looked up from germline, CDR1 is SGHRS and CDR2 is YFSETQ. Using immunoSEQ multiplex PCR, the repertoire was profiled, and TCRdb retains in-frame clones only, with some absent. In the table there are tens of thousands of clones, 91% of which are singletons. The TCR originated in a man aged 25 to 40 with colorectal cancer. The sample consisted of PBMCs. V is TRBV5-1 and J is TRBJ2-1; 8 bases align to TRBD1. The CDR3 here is CASSLESGGLGNEQFF. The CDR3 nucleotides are TGCGCCAGCAGCTTGGAGTCAGGGGGCTTGGGCAATGAGCAGTTCTTC.